The rows below give T cell receptor beta chains drawn from one sample of a study of blood T cell repertoires in COVID-19. Data came from immunoSEQ multiplex PCR; TCRdb stores just in-frame clones and leaves some out. The sample holds under 250,000 clones, approximately 77% seen once. Sequencing was performed on peripheral blood. The receptors were sampled from a woman older than 75 with acute or convalescent COVID-19. Both conserved end residues are part of each CDR3. A D gene is named only where the DNA matches it firmly. Size is omitted from some rows. Given values are once, few, many or a class for expanded clones.

cdr3_nt: TGCGCCAGCAGCCAGGATAGGATAGTCGGGGAGCAGTACTTC
cdr3_aa: CASSQDRIVGEQYF
v_call: TRBV4-1
clone_size: .
j_call: TRBJ2-7
d_call: .

cdr3_nt: TGTGCCAGCAGCCTCTCCCCCCGCACTGAAGCTTTCTTT
cdr3_aa: CASSLSPRTEAFF
v_call: TRBV3-1/TRBV3-2
clone_size: .
j_call: TRBJ1-1
d_call: .

cdr3_nt: TGTGCCAGCAGCGTACACCTTGACAGGGGAGAGACCCAGTACTTC
cdr3_aa: CASSVHLDRGETQYF
v_call: TRBV9
clone_size: .
j_call: TRBJ2-5
d_call: TRBD1

cdr3_nt: TGTGCCTGGAGTCGACAGGGCGACACTGAAGCTTTCTTT
cdr3_aa: CAWSRQGDTEAFF
v_call: TRBV30
clone_size: .
j_call: TRBJ1-1
d_call: TRBD1

cdr3_nt: TGTGCCTGGAGTGTACGTGGGGCAACCTATTCACCCCTCCACTTT
cdr3_aa: CAWSVRGATYSPLHF
v_call: TRBV30
clone_size: .
j_call: TRBJ1-6
d_call: .

cdr3_nt: TGTGCCAGCTCACCCCGGGACAGGGGGATTGAGAGCTCTGGAAACACCATATATTTT
cdr3_aa: CASSPRDRGIESSGNTIYF
v_call: TRBV18
clone_size: .
j_call: TRBJ1-3
d_call: TRBD1

cdr3_nt: TGCAGCGTTCCGAGAGTCGATGCTCGTGGCTACACCTTC
cdr3_aa: CSVPRVDARGYTF
v_call: TRBV29-1
clone_size: .
j_call: TRBJ1-2
d_call: .

cdr3_nt: TGTGCCATCAGGGATGGCAGGTCTAGCAATCAGCCCCAGCATTTT
cdr3_aa: CAIRDGRSSNQPQHF
v_call: TRBV10-3
clone_size: .
j_call: TRBJ1-5
d_call: .

cdr3_nt: TGTGCCAGCAGTACTCTAGGCAATACGCAGTATTTT
cdr3_aa: CASSTLGNTQYF
v_call: TRBV12-3/TRBV12-4
clone_size: .
j_call: TRBJ2-3
d_call: .

cdr3_nt: TGTGCCAGCAGCAGGGACAGGAAGGCGTTGTTGGACACTGAAGCTTTCTTT
cdr3_aa: CASSRDRKALLDTEAFF
v_call: TRBV2
clone_size: once
j_call: TRBJ1-1
d_call: TRBD1

cdr3_nt: TGTGCCAGCCTCAGAGGGGGCGCTGGTGGCTACACCTTC
cdr3_aa: CASLRGGAGGYTF
v_call: TRBV12-3/TRBV12-4
clone_size: .
j_call: TRBJ1-2
d_call: TRBD1

cdr3_nt: TGTGCCAGCAGTTTTCGACAGGCAGACTCTGGAAACACCATATATTTT
cdr3_aa: CASSFRQADSGNTIYF
v_call: TRBV6-2/TRBV6-3
clone_size: few
j_call: TRBJ1-3
d_call: .